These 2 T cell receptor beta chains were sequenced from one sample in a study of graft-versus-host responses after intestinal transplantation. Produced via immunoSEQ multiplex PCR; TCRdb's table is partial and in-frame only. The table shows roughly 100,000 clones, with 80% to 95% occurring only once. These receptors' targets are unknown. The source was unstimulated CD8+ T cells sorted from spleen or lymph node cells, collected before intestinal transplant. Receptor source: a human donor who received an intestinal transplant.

As DNA, the CDR3 is TGTGCCAGCAGTGAATTCTTTGGGACAGATACGCAGTATTTT. Its protein is CASSEFFGTDTQYF. The rearrangement links TRBV2 to TRBJ2-3; D uncertain. V shed 2 bases and J shed 3 bases, with 9 bases lying between them. The CDR3 is made up of 14 amino acids. Germline lookup yields CDR1 SNHLY and CDR2 FYNNEI.

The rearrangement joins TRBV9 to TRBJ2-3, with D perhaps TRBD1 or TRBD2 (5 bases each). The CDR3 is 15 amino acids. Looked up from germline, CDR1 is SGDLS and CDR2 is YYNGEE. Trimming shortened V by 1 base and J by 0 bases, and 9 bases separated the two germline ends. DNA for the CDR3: TGTGCCAGCAGCGTAAATGGGGGTAGCACAGATACGCAGTATTTT. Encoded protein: CASSVNGGSTDTQYF.